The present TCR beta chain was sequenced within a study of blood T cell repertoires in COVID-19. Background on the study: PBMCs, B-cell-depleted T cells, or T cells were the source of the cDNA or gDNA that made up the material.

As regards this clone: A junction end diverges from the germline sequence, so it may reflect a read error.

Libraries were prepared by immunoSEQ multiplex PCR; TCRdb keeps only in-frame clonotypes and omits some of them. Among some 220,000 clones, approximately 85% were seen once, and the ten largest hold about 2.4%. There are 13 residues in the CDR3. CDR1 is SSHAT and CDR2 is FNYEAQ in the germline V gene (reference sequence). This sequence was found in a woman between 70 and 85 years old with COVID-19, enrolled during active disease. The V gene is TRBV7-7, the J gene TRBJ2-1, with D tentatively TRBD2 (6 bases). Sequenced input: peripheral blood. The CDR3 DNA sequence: TGTGCTAGCAGCTCGATAGCGGACAATGAGCAGTTCTTC. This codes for CASSSIADNEQFF.